The next 2 T cell receptor beta chains were all read from a single sample in a study of cytomegalovirus exposure and HLA in healthy donors. Using immunoSEQ multiplex PCR, the repertoire was profiled, and TCRdb retains in-frame clones only, with some absent. The table has some 68,000 clones, around 95% seen once. Sequencing was carried out using PBMCs. Receptors were obtained from a man younger than 30 in good health and CMV-seropositive.

The rearrangement joins TRBV12-5 to TRBJ2-7; D is ambiguous. Trimming removed 10 bases from V and 6 bases from J, with 16 bases in between. Germline V gives CDR1 LGHNT, CDR2 FRNRAP. The CDR3 covers 12 residues. CDR3 loop: CATHAAIPEQYF. CDR3 sequence (DNA): TGTGCTACTCATGCGGCTATTCCCGAGCAGTACTTC.

This chain uses TRBV5-1 with TRBJ1-2; the match to TRBD1 covers 10 bases. Trimming removed 3 bases from V and 7 bases from J; junction bases left unmatched: 3. The CDR3 sequence is 13 residues long. Germline V CDR1 and CDR2: SGHRS, YFSETQ. The CDR3 coding sequence is TGCGCCAGCAGCTCCGACAGGGGGCCTGGCTACACCTTC. Protein product: CASSSDRGPGYTF.